The clone carrying this TCR beta chain has at least ten counts. Its antigen is unidentified. The CDR3 consists of 17 residues. CDR1 is SGHTS and CDR2 is YDEGEE in the germline V gene. V was cut by 4 bases and J by 2 bases, with 21 bases left in between. The data belong to a study of neurological immune-mediated disorders. Study-wide results and limits: For the multiple sclerosis repertoire cluster, an association with any clinical or MRI feature was absent.

Synthesis of cDNA was carried out by template-switch 5'RACE. The reaction used 10-nucleotide random UMIs. From the 5' RACE reads, TCRdb called clonotypes with MiXCR, one entry per CDR3 protein. The data contain some 65,000 distinct CDR3 sequences, 4% to 6% of them seen just once; the ten biggest clones take up 2.8%. Material: PBMCs. The origin of this receptor is a woman in her twenties or thirties with multiple sclerosis. The chain employs TRBV5-8 and TRBJ1-1, with TRBD1 as a possible D gene (5 bases). CDR3: CASSPKTRVLGNTEAFF. The CDR3 DNA sequence: TGTGCCAGCAGCCCAAAAACCAGGGTTTTGGGTAACACTGAAGCTTTCTTT.